A selection of T cell receptor beta chains follows, all from one sample in a study of T cells in Graves' hyperthyroidism and ophthalmopathy. From the multiplex PCR reads, TCRdb called clonotypes with MiXCR, one entry per CDR3 protein. The repertoire consists of approximately 600,000 distinct CDR3 sequences, with under 25% occurring once and the leading ten covering around a third. Sequenced material: blood. These receptors originate from a man under 40 with Graves' ophthalmopathy. Each CDR3 is given without its conserved first and last residue. Each record gives: V gene, CDR3 protein.

>TRBV3-1
ASSPGQGFGGGEAF
>TRBV3-1
ASSRDRSYGYT
>TRBV28
ASTTGVGGYT
>TRBV18
ASSQTGGYEQY
>TRBV18
ASSLGGLAPYNEQF
>TRBV12-3/TRBV12-4
ASSVGTAQETQY
>TRBV6-1
ASSGGRGNTKAF
>TRBV20-1
SARHTGAYEQY
>TRBV7-2
ASSLRQFSTDTQY
>TRBV7-9
ASSLEPGARGYT
>TRBV7-2
ASSPSAGFSNQPQH
>TRBV10-2
ASKSGGSGETQY
>TRBV20-1
SARDHREHTEAF
>TRBV12-3/TRBV12-4
ASRTVKGAAF
>TRBV5-1
ASSLASGELF
>TRBV28
ASSFRDFLNEQF